Below, 26 T cell receptor beta chains from the same sample are listed, as sequenced in a study of cytomegalovirus exposure and HLA in healthy donors. PCR employed 60 Vbeta and 13 Jbeta primers. Clones were read by immunoSEQ multiplex PCR, and TCRdb kept only the in-frame ones, dropping some. The listing contains around 140,000 clones. The sample comprised PBMCs. The source is a woman between 40 and 55 years old in good health and CMV-seronegative.

The rearrangement links TRBV7-9 to TRBJ2-2; D might be TRBD1 (6 bases). V shed 4 bases and J shed 0 bases, with 12 bases lying between them. Per the germline V gene, CDR1 is SEHNR and CDR2 is FQNEAQ (reference sequence). The CDR3 loop spans 16 amino acids. The CDR3 nucleotides are TGTGCCAGCAGCTCCGCCGGGACATCGAACACCGGGGAGCTGTTTTTT. Its protein product is CASSSAGTSNTGELFF.

Notes on this clone: The same CDR3 also results from other DNA sequences found in this sample. This chain connects TRBV5-1 to TRBJ1-2; TRBD1 agrees at 7 bases. V lost 2 bases to trimming and J lost 7 bases; unmatched junction nucleotides: 8. The CDR3 covers 14 residues. Germline V gene sequence: CDR1 SGHRS, CDR2 YFSETQ. CDR3 sequence: CASSFDSNRGGYTF. The CDR3 DNA reads TGCGCCAGCAGCTTCGATTCGAACAGGGGTGGCTACACCTTC.

This sequence joins TRBV7-3 and TRBJ1-1; weak D call: TRBD1 (6 bases). This CDR3 region has 15 residues. Trimming left V 1 base short and J 1 base short, with 10 bases between. Germline V gene data show CDR1 as SGHTA and CDR2 as FQGTGA. CDR3 amino acids: CASSLSGGANTEAFF. The CDR3 coding sequence is TGTGCCAGCAGCTTAAGCGGGGGCGCGAACACTGAAGCTTTCTTT. The full variable domain, in which reference TRBV7-3 and TRBJ1-1 provide the parts outside the CDR3, is GAGVSQTPSNKVTEKGKYVELRCDPISGHTALYWYRQSLGQGPEFLIYFQGTGAADDSGLPNDRFFAVRPEGSVSTLKIQRTERGDSAVYLCASSLSGGANTEAFFGQGTRLTVV.

Worth noting for this clone: One end of the junction does not line up with germline, which may come from a read error. The V gene is TRBV4-2, the J gene TRBJ1-1, with D possibly TRBD1 on 6 matching bases. From germline, CDR1 is LGHNA and CDR2 YNFKEQ. This CDR3 spans 15 amino acids. CDR3 coding DNA: TGTGCCAGCAGCCTTGCCCGGGACACTAACACCGAAGCTTTCTTT. This gives the protein CASSLARDTNTEAFF.

The chain combines TRBV28 with TRBJ1-3; 8 nucleotides agree with TRBD1. This CDR3 is 15 amino acids long. Per the germline V gene, CDR1 is MDHEN and CDR2 is SYDVKM. The V segment lost 5 bases and the J segment 3 bases; nucleotides outside the gene matches: 6. The CDR3 region is CASSPDRVYGNTIYF. The CDR3 DNA follows: TGTGCCAGCAGTCCGGACAGGGTTTATGGAAACACCATATATTTT.

This rearrangement joins TRBV10-2 to TRBJ1-3, with TRBD1 identical over 8 bases. Germline V lookup: CDR1 WSHSY, CDR2 SAAADI. Trimming took 0 bases from V and 4 from J; bases not matched to a gene: 5. The CDR3 spans 16 residues. The CDR3 reads CASSESRGLVGNTIYF. The CDR3 DNA reads TGCGCCAGCAGTGAGTCCAGGGGGCTGGTCGGAAACACCATATATTTT.

V is TRBV5-4 and J is TRBJ2-5; 7 positions match TRBD2. In germline, CDR1 is SGHNT, CDR2 YYREEE (reference sequence). The J segment lost 5 bases and the V segment lost 4 bases, leaving 5 bases of the junction unmatched. CDR3 length equals 13 residues. CDR3 in amino acids: CASSKSSGETQYF. DNA of the CDR3: TGTGCCAGCAGCAAATCTAGCGGTGAGACCCAGTACTTC.

The chain uses TRBV7-2 and TRBJ1-2, with D perhaps matching TRBD1 (5 bases). The germline V gene has CDR1 SGHTA and CDR2 FQGNSA. Trimming took off 5 bases at V and 1 base at J, with 14 bases between the two ends. The CDR3 consists of 15 residues. The DNA for the CDR3 is TGTGCCAGCAGCAGGGGCCCCGGGGGTAACTATGGCTACACCTTC. The encoded protein is CASSRGPGGNYGYTF. The complete variable domain, with remaining parts taken from reference TRBV7-2 and TRBJ1-2, reads GAGVSQSPSNKVTEKGKDVELRCDPISGHTALYWYRQSLGQGLEFLIYFQGNSAPDKSGLPSDRFSAERTGGSVSTLTIQRTQQEDSAVYLCASSRGPGGNYGYTFGSGTRLTVV.

V gene TRBV2 combines with J gene TRBJ1-5; no firm D call. Germline V lookup: CDR1 SNHLY, CDR2 FYNNEI. The CDR3 is made up of 13 amino acids. V was cut by 5 bases and J by 5 bases, with 10 bases left in between. CDR3 sequence: CASSRRQDQPQHF. CDR3 sequence (DNA): TGTGCCAGCAGTCGACGTCAGGATCAGCCCCAGCATTTT.

This sequence joins TRBV6-6 and TRBJ1-1; 8 bases are shared with TRBD1. V lost 10 bases to trimming and J lost 3 bases; unmatched junction nucleotides: 7. The germline V gene has CDR1 MNHNY and CDR2 SVGAGI (reference sequence). The CDR3 is made up of 13 amino acids. CDR3 bases: TGTGCCATCACTGGACAGGGATACACTGAAGCTTTCTTT. This codes for CAITGQGYTEAFF.

The chain joins TRBV10-3 to TRBJ2-2; D is uncertain. Germline assignment: CDR1 ENHRY and CDR2 SYGVKD. The CDR3 runs to 11 residues. V dropped 4 bases and J dropped 8 bases, with 5 bases sitting between them. CDR3 DNA sequence: TGTGCCATCAGTGCGACTGGGGAGCTGTTTTTT. It codes for CAISATGELFF.

The chain combines TRBV5-1 with TRBJ2-2; tentative D call: TRBD1 (5 bases). V dropped 4 bases and J dropped 1 base, with 14 bases sitting between them. This CDR3 is built from 16 residues. CDR1 and CDR2 from the germline V gene are SGHRS and YFSETQ. The CDR3 reads CASSPQVLENTGELFF. Written as DNA, the CDR3 is TGCGCCAGCAGCCCACAGGTATTGGAGAACACCGGGGAGCTGTTTTTT.

The gene calls are TRBV6-5 and TRBJ1-1, with TRBD1 matching over 8 bases. After removal of 4 bases from V and 10 bases from J, the junction contained 5 bases not matched to a gene. Per the germline V gene, CDR1 is MNHEY and CDR2 is SVGAGI. The CDR3 runs to 12 residues. For the CDR3, the DNA is TGTGCCAGCAGTTTCGGACAGGGAAGAGCTTTCTTT. This sequence encodes CASSFGQGRAFF.

The chain links TRBV7-2 to TRBJ1-5, with TRBD1 matching 8 bases. V was pared by 6 bases and J by 3 bases, with 10 bases of the junction left unmatched. The germline CDR1 and CDR2 sequences are SGHTA and FQGNSA. The CDR3 extends over 16 amino acids. The CDR3: CASRGTGTGDNQPQHF. In DNA, the CDR3 is TGTGCCAGCAGAGGGACCGGGACAGGAGACAATCAGCCCCAGCATTTT.

The rearrangement uses TRBV19 and TRBJ1-6, with TRBD1 identical over 10 bases. J was trimmed by 5 bases and V by 7 bases; bases with no gene match: 5. The germline V gene has CDR1 LNHDA and CDR2 SQIVND (reference sequence). CDR3 length: 15 amino acids. CDR3 sequence reads: CASKDRGLNNSPLHF. Here the CDR3 DNA reads TGTGCCAGTAAAGACAGGGGGCTGAATAATTCACCCCTCCACTTT.

In the case of this clone: The same CDR3 also results from other DNA sequences found in this sample. The V and J genes are TRBV6-5 and TRBJ1-1; D unresolved. The CDR3 loop spans 13 amino acids. Germline V gives CDR1 MNHEY, CDR2 SVGAGI. The V end lost 6 bases, the J end lost 2 bases, and 10 bases lay between the germline ends. This chain's CDR3 is CASSRGLNTEAFF. CDR3 in DNA: TGTGCCAGCAGCCGAGGACTAAACACTGAAGCTTTCTTT.

The gene calls are TRBV7-2 and TRBJ1-3, with a tentative D call TRBD1 (6 bases). The CDR3 extends over 16 amino acids. The V end lost 5 bases, the J end lost 0 bases, and 14 bases lay between the germline ends. Germline CDR1 and CDR2: SGHTA and FQGNSA. For the CDR3, the DNA is TGTGCCAGCAGCGCACACAGGGCGAACTCTGGAAACACCATATATTTT. This encodes CASSAHRANSGNTIYF.

The chain carries TRBV10-3 and TRBJ1-5; 9 bases agree with TRBD1. Germline trimming cut 8 bases from V and 7 bases from J; bases unmatched to any gene: 15. CDR3 size: 16 residues. Germline V lookup: CDR1 ENHRY, CDR2 SYGVKD. CDR3 protein: CAIAVGQGLGTQPQHF. Written as DNA, the CDR3 is TGTGCCATCGCAGTAGGACAGGGGCTTGGAACACAGCCCCAGCATTTT.

This sequence joins TRBV6-1 and TRBJ2-5, with D unresolved. Trimming pared 2 bases from V and 5 bases from J, leaving 9 bases between. The CDR3 contains 13 residues. Germline V gene lookup returns CDR1 MNHNS and CDR2 SASEGT. CDR3 DNA sequence: TGTGCCAGCAGTGAATTGGCGGCCGAGACCCAGTACTTC. Translated: CASSELAAETQYF.

V is TRBV5-1 and J is TRBJ2-1; 8 bases align to TRBD1. The J segment lost 8 bases and the V segment lost 2 bases, leaving 3 bases of the junction unmatched. Germline V gene sequence: CDR1 SGHRS, CDR2 YFSETQ. This CDR3 is built from 13 residues. CDR3: CASSLDRGDEQFF. In nucleotides, the CDR3 is TGCGCCAGCAGCTTAGACAGGGGAGATGAGCAGTTCTTC.

V usage is TRBV7-8 and J usage is TRBJ2-2; TRBD2 matches at 7 bases. CDR1 SGHVS and CDR2 FQNEAQ come from the germline V gene. The CDR3 totals 16 residues. The V segment lost 2 bases and the J segment 7 bases; nucleotides outside the gene matches: 10. CDR3 DNA: TGTGCCAGCAGCTTATTAGGGCGGGAGCTCAACGGGGAGCTGTTTTTT. Residues: CASSLLGRELNGELFF.

The chain is built from TRBV19 and TRBJ2-7; D possibly corresponds to TRBD1 (6 bases). V was cut by 8 bases and J by 3 bases, with 23 bases left in between. The germline gives CDR1 LNHDA, CDR2 SQIVND (reference sequence). The CDR3 contains 16 residues. This CDR3 reads CASSPTQGKGFYEQYF. Written as DNA, the CDR3 is TGTGCCAGTTCACCGACACAGGGAAAAGGGTTCTACGAGCAGTACTTC.

The gene calls are TRBV28 and TRBJ2-5; 7 bases match TRBD2. This CDR3 is 15 amino acids long. The V segment lost 4 bases and the J segment 5 bases; nucleotides outside the gene matches: 10. The germline V gene encodes CDR1 MDHEN and CDR2 SYDVKM. CDR3 DNA: TGTGCCAGCAGTTCTAGCTCTAGCGGACTGGAGACCCAGTACTTC. Amino acid sequence: CASSSSSSGLETQYF.

This chain joins TRBV7-3 and TRBJ2-4; possibly TRBD1 for D (5 bases). Trimming cost V 0 bases and J 6 bases, with 12 bases left between them. CDR1 and CDR2 (germline): SGHTA, FQGTGA. CDR3 length: 15 residues. CDR3 residues: CASSLTSRVTNIQYF. The CDR3 DNA reads as TGTGCCAGCAGCTTAACGTCCAGGGTGACAAACATTCAGTACTTC.

The chain has TRBV6-1 and TRBJ1-1, with D uncertain. There are 15 residues in the CDR3. The V gene lost 5 bases and the J gene lost 7 bases, with 20 bases spanning the gap. The germline V gene has CDR1 MNHNS and CDR2 SASEGT. This CDR3 reads CASSLNLIPYYEAFF. CDR3 DNA: TGTGCCAGCAGTTTAAACCTCATCCCCTACTATGAAGCTTTCTTT.

CDR3 nucleotides: TGCGCCAGCAGCCCCAACCGGGACAGGACCTACGGCTACACCTTC. Translation: CASSPNRDRTYGYTF. The V gene is TRBV10-2, the J gene TRBJ1-2; 8 bases match TRBD1. The V gene's germline CDR1 is WSHSY and CDR2 SAAADI. The length of the CDR3 is 15 residues. V shed 6 bases, J shed 8 bases, and the junction held 14 bases outside the gene matches.